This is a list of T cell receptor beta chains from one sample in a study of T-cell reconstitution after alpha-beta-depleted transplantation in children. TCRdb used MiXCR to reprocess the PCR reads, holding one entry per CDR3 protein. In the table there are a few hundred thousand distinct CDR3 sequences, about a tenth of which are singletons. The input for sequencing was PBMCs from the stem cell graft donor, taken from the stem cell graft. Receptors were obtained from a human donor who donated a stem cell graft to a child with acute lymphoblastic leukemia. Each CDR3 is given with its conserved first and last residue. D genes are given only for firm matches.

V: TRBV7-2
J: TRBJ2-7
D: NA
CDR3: CASSSAAVGTGGEQYF

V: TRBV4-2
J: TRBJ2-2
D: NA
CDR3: CASSQDSRQEATGELFF

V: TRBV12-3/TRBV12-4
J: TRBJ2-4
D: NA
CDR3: CASSPRDIQYF

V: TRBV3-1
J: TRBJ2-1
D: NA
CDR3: CASSQEQGQFF

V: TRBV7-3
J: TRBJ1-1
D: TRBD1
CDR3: CASSGLVVTGTGFLDGAHGAFF

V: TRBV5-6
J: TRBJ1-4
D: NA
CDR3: CASSFGQPNEKLFF

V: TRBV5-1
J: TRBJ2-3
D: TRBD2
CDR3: CASSSSGRRPITDTQYF

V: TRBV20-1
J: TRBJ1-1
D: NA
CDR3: CSARRALNTEAFF

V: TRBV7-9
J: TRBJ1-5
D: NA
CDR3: CASSPDEKEGQPQHF

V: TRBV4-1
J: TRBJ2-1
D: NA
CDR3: CASSQVGPTPHNEQFF

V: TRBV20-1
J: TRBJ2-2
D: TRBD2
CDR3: CSARGAGVVTGELFF

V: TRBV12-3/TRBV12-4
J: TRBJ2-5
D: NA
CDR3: CASSPWPPDILGPKQETQYF

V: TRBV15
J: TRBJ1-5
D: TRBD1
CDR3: CATNPQGRSNQPQHF

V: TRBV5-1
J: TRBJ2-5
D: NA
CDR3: CASSLGTQIQETQYF

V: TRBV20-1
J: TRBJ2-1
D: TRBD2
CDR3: CSARVLTSGRATYNYNEQFF

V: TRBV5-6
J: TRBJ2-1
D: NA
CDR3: CASISGQRAFNEQFF

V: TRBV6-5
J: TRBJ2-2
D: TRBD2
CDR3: CASSYTGTSGRANTGELFF

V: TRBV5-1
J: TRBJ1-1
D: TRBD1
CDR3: CASSFGQGDTEAFF

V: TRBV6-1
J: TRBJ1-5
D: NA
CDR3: CASSAGLAQPQHF

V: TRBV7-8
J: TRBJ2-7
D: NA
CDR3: CATSGAGLHYEQYF

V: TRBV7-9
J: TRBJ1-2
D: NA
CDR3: CASSSTPRGYTF

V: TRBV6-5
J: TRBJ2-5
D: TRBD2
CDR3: CASSYSWLAGVQETQYF

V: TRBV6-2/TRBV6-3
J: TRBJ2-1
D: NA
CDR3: CASSYSTVRNEQFF

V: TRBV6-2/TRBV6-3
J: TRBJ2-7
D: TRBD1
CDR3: CASTQTGNYLSYEQYF

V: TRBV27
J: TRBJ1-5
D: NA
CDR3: CASSIHSNQPQHF

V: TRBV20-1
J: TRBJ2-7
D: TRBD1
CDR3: CSATQTGGGYSQYF

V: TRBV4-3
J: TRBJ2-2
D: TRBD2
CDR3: CASSGSGRANTGELFF

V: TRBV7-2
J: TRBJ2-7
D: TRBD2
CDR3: CASSREGGLSYEHYF

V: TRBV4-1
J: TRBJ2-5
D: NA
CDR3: CASSQEPGLLGETQYF

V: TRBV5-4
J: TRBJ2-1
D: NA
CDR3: CASSPSAEGANEQFF

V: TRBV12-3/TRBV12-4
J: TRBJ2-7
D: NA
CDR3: CASSPRAGAYEQYF

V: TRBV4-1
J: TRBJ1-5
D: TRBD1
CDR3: CASSQDPDRGFPSDQPQHF

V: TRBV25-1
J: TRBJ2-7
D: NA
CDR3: CASRIAGSYEQYF

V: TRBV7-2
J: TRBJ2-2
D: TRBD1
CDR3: CASSLGSGQGSGELFF

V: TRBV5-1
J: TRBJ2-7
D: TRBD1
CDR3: CASSSGTGPHEQYF

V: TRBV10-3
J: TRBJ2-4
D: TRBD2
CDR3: CAISTGTSGRNAKNIQYF

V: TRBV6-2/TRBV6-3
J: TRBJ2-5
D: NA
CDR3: CASSYSGRMETQYF

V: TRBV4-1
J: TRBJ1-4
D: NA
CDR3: CASSPPARGLNEKLFF

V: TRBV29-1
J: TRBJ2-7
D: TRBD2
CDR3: CSVQAGTSGSYEQYF

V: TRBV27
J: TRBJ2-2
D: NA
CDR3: CASSSYGGGELFF

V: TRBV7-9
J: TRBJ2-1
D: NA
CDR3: CASSLAYNEQFF

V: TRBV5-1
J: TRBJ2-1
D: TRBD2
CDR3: CASSLGWEGQGEQFF

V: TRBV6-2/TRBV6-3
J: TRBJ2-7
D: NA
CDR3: CASSPDTVVEQYF

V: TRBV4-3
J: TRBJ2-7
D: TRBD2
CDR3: CASSQGGFSGTGSDEQYF

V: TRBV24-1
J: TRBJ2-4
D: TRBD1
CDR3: CATSESRQGTKNIQYF

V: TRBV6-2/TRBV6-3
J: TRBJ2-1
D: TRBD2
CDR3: CASSFLGTSGRYNEQFF

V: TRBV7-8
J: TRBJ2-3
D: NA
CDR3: CASTHNWEDTQYF

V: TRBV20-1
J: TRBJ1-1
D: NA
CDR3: CSARGPGGRNTEAFF

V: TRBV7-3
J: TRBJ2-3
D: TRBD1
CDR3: CASSSRGQRTDTQYF

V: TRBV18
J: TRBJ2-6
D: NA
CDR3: CTSSPVSSGANVLTF

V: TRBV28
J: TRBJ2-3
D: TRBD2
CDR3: CASSLSLAGTTDTQYF

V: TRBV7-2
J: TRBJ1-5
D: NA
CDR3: CASSLGPRRGGQPQHF

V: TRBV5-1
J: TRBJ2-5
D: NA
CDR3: CASSLRGLQYQETQYF